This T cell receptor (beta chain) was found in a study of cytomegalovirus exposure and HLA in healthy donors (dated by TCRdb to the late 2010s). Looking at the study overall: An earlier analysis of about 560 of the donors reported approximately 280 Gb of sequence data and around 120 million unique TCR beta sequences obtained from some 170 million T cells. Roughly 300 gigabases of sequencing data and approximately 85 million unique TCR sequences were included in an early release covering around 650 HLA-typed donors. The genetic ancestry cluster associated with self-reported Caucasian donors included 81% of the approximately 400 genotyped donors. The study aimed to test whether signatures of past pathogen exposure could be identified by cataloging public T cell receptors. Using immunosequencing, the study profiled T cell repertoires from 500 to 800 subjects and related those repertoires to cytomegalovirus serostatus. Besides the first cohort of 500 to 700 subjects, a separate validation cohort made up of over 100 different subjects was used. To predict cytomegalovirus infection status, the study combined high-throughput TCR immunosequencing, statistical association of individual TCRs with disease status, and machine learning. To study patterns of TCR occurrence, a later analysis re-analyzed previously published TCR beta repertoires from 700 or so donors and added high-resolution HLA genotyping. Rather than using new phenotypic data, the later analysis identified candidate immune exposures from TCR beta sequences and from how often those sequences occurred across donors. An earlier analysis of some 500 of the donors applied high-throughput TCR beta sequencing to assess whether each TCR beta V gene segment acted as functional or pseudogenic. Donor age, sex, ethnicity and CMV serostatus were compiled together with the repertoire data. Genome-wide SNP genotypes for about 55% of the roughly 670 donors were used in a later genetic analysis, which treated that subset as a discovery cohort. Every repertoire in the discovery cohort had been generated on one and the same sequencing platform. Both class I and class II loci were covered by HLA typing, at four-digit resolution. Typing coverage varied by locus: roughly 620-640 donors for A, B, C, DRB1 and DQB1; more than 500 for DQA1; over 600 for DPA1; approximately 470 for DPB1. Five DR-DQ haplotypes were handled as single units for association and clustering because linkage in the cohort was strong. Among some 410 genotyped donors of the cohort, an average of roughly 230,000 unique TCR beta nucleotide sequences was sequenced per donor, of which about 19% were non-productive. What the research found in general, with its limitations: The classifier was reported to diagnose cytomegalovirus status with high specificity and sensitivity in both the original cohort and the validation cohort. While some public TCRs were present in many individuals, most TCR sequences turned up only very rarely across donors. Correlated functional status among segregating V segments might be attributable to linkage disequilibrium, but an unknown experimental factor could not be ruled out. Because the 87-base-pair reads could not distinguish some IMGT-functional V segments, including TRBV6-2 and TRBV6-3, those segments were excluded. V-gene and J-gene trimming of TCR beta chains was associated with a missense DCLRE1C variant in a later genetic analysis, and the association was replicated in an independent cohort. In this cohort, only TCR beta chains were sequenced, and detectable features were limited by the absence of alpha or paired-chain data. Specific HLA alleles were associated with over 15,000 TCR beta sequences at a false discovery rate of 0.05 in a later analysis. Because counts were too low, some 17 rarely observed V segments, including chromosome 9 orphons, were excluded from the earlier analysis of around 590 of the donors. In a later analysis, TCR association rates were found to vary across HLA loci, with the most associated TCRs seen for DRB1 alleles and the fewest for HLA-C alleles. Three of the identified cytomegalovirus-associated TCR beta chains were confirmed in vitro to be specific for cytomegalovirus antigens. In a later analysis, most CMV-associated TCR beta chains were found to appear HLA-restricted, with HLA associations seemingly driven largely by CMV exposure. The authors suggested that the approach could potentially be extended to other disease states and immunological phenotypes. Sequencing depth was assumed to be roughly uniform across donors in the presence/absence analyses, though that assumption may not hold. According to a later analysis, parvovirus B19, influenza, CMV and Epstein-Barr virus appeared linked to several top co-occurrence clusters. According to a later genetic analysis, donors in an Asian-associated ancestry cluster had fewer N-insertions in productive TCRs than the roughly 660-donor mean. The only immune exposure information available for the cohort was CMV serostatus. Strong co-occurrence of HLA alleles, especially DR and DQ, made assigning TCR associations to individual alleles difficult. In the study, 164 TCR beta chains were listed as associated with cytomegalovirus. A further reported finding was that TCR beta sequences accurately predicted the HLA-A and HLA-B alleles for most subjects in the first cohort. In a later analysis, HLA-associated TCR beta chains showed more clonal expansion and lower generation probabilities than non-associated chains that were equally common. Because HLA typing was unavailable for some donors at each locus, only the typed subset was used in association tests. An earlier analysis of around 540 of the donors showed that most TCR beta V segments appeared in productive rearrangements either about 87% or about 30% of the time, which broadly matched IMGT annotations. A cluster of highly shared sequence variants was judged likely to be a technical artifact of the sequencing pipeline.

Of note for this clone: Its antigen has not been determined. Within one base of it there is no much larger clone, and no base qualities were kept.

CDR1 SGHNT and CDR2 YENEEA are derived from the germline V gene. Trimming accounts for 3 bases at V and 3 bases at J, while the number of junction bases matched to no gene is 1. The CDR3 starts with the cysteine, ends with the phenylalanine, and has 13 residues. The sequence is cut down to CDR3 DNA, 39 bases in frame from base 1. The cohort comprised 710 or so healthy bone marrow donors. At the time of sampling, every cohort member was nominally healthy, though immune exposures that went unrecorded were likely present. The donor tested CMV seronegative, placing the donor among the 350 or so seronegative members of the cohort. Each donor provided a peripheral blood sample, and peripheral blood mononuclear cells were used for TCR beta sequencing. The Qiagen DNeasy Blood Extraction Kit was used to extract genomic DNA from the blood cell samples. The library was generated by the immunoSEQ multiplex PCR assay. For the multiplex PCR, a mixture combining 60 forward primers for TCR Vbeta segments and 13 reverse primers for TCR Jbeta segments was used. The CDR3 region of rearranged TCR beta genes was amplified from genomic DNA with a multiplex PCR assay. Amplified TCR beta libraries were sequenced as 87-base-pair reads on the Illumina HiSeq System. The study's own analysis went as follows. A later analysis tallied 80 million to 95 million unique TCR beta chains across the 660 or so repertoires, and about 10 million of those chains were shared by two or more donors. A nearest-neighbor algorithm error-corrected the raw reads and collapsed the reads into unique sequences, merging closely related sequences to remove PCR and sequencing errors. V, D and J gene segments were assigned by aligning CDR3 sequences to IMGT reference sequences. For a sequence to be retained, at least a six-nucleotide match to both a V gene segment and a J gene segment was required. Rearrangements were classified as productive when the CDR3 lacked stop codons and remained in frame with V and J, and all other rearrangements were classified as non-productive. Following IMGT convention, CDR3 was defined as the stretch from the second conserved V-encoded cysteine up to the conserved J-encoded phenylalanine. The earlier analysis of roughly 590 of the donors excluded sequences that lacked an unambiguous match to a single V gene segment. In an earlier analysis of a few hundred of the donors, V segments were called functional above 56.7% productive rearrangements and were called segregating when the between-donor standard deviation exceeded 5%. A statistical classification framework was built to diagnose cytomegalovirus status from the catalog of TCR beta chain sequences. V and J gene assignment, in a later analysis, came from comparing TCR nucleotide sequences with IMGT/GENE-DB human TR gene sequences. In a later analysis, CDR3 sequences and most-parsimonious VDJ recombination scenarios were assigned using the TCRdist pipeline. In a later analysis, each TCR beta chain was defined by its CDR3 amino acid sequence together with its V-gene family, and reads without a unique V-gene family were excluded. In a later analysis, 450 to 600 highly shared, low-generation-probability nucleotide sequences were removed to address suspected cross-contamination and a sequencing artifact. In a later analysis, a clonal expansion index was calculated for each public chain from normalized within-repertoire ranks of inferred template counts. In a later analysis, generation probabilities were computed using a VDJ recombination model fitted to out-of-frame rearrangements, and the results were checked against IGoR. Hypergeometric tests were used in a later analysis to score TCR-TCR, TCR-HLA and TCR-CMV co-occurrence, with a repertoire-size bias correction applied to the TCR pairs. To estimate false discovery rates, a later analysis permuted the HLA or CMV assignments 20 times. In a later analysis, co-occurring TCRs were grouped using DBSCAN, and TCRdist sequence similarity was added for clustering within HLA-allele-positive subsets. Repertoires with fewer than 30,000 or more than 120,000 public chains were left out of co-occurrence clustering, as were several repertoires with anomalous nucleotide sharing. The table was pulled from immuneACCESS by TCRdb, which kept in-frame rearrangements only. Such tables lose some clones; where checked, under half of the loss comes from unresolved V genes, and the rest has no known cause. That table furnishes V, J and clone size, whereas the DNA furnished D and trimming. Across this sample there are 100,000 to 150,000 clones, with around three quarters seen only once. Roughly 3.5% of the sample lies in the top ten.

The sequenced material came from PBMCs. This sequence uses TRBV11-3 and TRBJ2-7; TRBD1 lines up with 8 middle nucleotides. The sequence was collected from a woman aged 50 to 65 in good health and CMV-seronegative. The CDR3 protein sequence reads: CASSLTGDYEQYF. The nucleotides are TGTGCCAGCAGCTTGACAGGGGACTACGAGCAGTACTTC. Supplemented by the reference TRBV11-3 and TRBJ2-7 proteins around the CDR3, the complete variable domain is EAGVVQSPRYKIIEKKQPVAFWCNPISGHNTLYWYLQNLGQGPELLIRYENEEAVDDSQLPKDRFSAERLKGVDSTLKIQPAELGDSAVYLCASSLTGDYEQYFGPGTRLTVT.